The 9 T cell receptor beta chains listed next were all sequenced from one sample in a study of spatial heterogeneity in lung cancer. The study, taken as a whole, reports: Counts of expanded intratumoral alpha and beta TCRs tracked tumor mutation counts.

TCRdb called the 5' RACE reads again in MiXCR, with one record for every CDR3 protein. This sample has about 12,000 distinct CDR3 sequences; less than 8% occur once, and the top ten carry around 3.4%. This sample's time point: sample taken at primary tumor resection. No antigens are known for them. The sample consisted of lung tumor tissue, taken at surgery. These receptors were obtained from a female donor with early-stage non-small cell lung cancer.

This clonotype was seen at least ten times. The chain couples TRBV4-3 to TRBJ2-3; 10 bases are a match to TRBD2. Germline loops: CDR1 LGHNA, CDR2 YSLEER. V lost 0 bases, J lost 4 bases, and 13 bases stayed unmatched. This CDR3 has 19 residues. The CDR3 DNA sequence: TGCGCCAGCAGCCAAGAGATCCCCACATTAGCGGGAGGCCCAGATACGCAGTATTTT. Its protein is CASSQEIPTLAGGPDTQYF.

This clonotype was seen many times. The chain is built from TRBV14 and TRBJ2-5; TRBD2 aligns across 10 bases. J gave up 9 bases and V 4 bases, and 14 bases lay outside the gene matches. The CDR3 extends over 16 amino acids. Germline CDR1 SGHDN, CDR2 FVKESK. The CDR3 reads CASSRPGLAFGMAQYF. The CDR3 DNA reads as TGTGCCAGCAGCCGACCGGGACTAGCGTTTGGGATGGCCCAGTACTTC.

This clonotype was observed many times. Germline and junction disagree at one end, which may indicate a read error. V is TRBV20-1 and J is TRBJ2-5, with TRBD2 matching over 15 bases. Germline V gene sequence: CDR1 DFQATT, CDR2 SNEGSKA (reference sequence). The CDR3 runs 16 residues. The CDR3: CSASGTSGRYQETQYF. DNA of the CDR3: TGCAGTGCTTCTGGGACTAGCGGGAGGTACCAAGAGACCCAGTACTTT.

The sample holds many counts of this clonotype. CDR3 loop: CSTGTGGGYEQYF. The CDR3 DNA reads TGCAGCACCGGGACAGGAGGAGGCTACGAGCAGTACTTC. This chain joins TRBV29-1 and TRBJ2-7; TRBD1 matches at 8 bases. Germline V gives CDR1 SQVTM, CDR2 ANQGSEA. J was trimmed by 3 bases and V by 8 bases; bases with no gene match: 9. This CDR3 comprises 13 residues.

This clonotype rates as medium-sized. The V gene is TRBV5-1, the J gene TRBJ2-7; D gene ambiguous. Trimming removed 2 bases at V and 2 bases at J, with 14 bases between. This CDR3 region has 15 residues. The germline CDR1 and CDR2 sequences are SGHRS and YFSETQ. The CDR3 DNA sequence: TGCGCCAGCAGCTTTTGGTCGGGCGATCCCTACGAGCAGTACTTC. Its translation is CASSFWSGDPYEQYF. Full variable domain (missing parts from reference TRBV5-1 and TRBJ2-7): KAGVTQTPRYLIKTRGQQVTLSCSPISGHRSVSWYQQTPGQGLQFLFEYFSETQRNKGNFPGRFSGRQFSNSRSEMNVSTLELGDSALYLCASSFWSGDPYEQYFGPGTRLTVT.

This clonotype was counted many times. The chain couples TRBV7-9 to TRBJ2-2, with TRBD2 matching 8 bases. The V gene's germline CDR1 is SEHNR and CDR2 FQNEAQ (reference sequence). Unmatched junction bases numbered 9, after V lost 4 bases and J lost 2 bases. This CDR3 region has 17 residues. CDR3 residues: CASSSRKGLGNTGELFF. As DNA, the CDR3 is TGTGCCAGCAGCTCAAGGAAGGGACTAGGTAACACCGGGGAGCTGTTTTTT.

This clonotype was detected ten times or more. This chain links TRBV20-1 with TRBJ1-1; D unresolved. The CDR3 runs to 11 residues. V gave up 3 bases and J gave up 12 bases, with 14 bases separating them. Germline V gives CDR1 DFQATT, CDR2 SNEGSKA (reference sequence). CDR3 amino acids: CSARTWGRTFF. The CDR3, as DNA: TGCAGTGCTAGGACCTGGGGTAGGACTTTCTTT.

This clonotype was counted ten times or more. V is TRBV10-3 and J is TRBJ2-1, with TRBD2 matching over 7 bases. The V segment lost 3 bases and the J segment 6 bases; nucleotides outside the gene matches: 11. The CDR3 covers 16 residues. CDR1 and CDR2 from the germline V gene are ENHRY and SYGVKD. This CDR3 is CAISDRSGAASNEQFF. The DNA for the CDR3 is TGTGCCATCAGTGACCGCAGCGGGGCCGCCTCCAATGAGCAGTTCTTC.

CDR3 sequence: CASSLAVISTDTQYF. CDR3 bases: TGTGCCAGCAGCTTAGCCGTCATCAGCACAGATACGCAGTATTTT. The J gene is TRBJ2-3, the V gene TRBV11-2; D unresolved. Per the germline V gene, CDR1 is SGHAT and CDR2 is FQNNGV. The CDR3 runs to 15 residues. V lost 1 base to trimming and J lost 0 bases, with 8 bases between them.